This T cell receptor beta chain appears in the sequencing data of a study of CD8 T cells in Susac syndrome. An amount of RNA that ranged from roughly 0.45 to 1 ug was reverse transcribed with random hexamers. TCRdb analysed the immunoSEQ multiplex PCR reads with MiXCR anew, one entry per CDR3 protein. The sample lists about 250,000 distinct CDR3 sequences, 93% occurring once. The CDR3 is 14 amino acids. Germline CDR1 reads SGHRS; CDR2 reads YFSETQ. V shed 0 bases and J shed 0 bases, with 7 bases lying between them. This sequence joins TRBV5-1 and TRBJ2-7, with D possibly TRBD2 on 6 matching bases. This TCR was recovered from a human donor with multiple sclerosis. Specimen: CD4+ T cells from PBMCs. CDR3 sequence reads: CASSLGGDSYEQYF. CDR3 in DNA: TGCGCCAGCAGCTTGGGGGGGGACTCCTACGAGCAGTACTTC.